This note documents a single T cell receptor beta chain sequence. The antigen is unknown. TCRdb reanalysed the reads using MiXCR and keeps one entry per CDR3 protein. The sample shows fewer than 300,000 distinct CDR3 sequences, roughly a quarter of them seen only once. The CDR3 is made up of 15 amino acids. V trimming: 10 bases; J trimming: 4 bases; junction bases outside the gene matches: 13. CDR1 SNHLY and CDR2 FYNNEI come from the germline V gene. The data belong to a study of T cell repertoires in cytomegalovirus infection. Study observations and caveats: Across the ex vivo response, the dominant clonotypes were HLA-C-restricted CMV-specific TCR beta clonotypes.

Sequenced input: PBMCs. The V gene is TRBV2, the J gene TRBJ1-1; TRBD1 matches 9 bases. This clonotype originated in a human donor in good health (CMV status not recorded). Some clones in this sample may be carry-over from other donors' samples. The CDR3 DNA sequence: TGTGCCACCACGAGGACAGGGGCGCGGACCACTGAAGCTTTCTTT. Translating it yields CATTRTGARTTEAFF. Full variable domain (outside the CDR3, taken from reference TRBV2 and TRBJ1-1): EPEVTQTPSHQVTQMGQEVILRCVPISNHLYFYWYRQILGQKVEFLVSFYNNEISEKSEIFDDQFSVERPDGSNFTLKIRSTKLEDSAMYFCATTRTGARTTEAFFGQGTRLTVV.